A single sample gave rise to the 6 T cell receptor beta chains below, sequenced in a study of Graves' ophthalmopathy and Graves' hyperthyroidism. RNA transcripts served as template for amplifying TCR beta CDR3 sequences. RT-PCR with HTBI primers came first, then second-round multiplex PCR. TCRdb re-analysed the multiplex PCR reads in MiXCR, keeping a single row per CDR3 protein. The table records around 26,000 distinct CDR3 sequences, 45% to 60% of them present only once. Material for sequencing was peripheral blood. The source is an adult woman with stable Graves' hyperthyroidism.

The rearrangement links TRBV9 to TRBJ2-7; 8 bases fit TRBD2. V shed 3 bases and J 2 bases; nucleotides not matched to a gene: 4. The CDR3 spans 14 residues. Looked up from germline, CDR1 is SGDLS and CDR2 is YYNGEE. CDR3 nucleotide sequence: TGTGCCAGCAGCGAAGCGGGAGTCACCTACGAGCAGTACTTC. Protein sequence: CASSEAGVTYEQYF.

This clonotype was seen once. The chain joins TRBV15 to TRBJ1-2; weak D call: TRBD1 (6 bases). V gave up 0 bases and J gave up 4 bases, with 12 bases separating them. The CDR3 extends over 15 amino acids. CDR1 LNHNV and CDR2 YYDKDF come from the germline V gene (reference sequence). The CDR3 bases are TGTGCCACCAGCAGAGATGGGGGGCGCTTCTATGGCTACACCTTC. Protein: CATSRDGGRFYGYTF.

At least ten counts were recorded for this clonotype. Here the CDR3 reads CASSLDIAGDTDTQYF. CDR3 coding DNA: TGTGCCAGCAGCTTAGACATAGCGGGAGACACAGATACGCAGTATTTT. The chain employs TRBV11-2 and TRBJ2-3, with 9 nucleotides matching TRBD2. This CDR3 has 16 amino acids. Germline V gene data show CDR1 as SGHAT and CDR2 as FQNNGV. Losses at the gene ends were 0 bases for V and 2 bases for J; bases not matched to a gene: 3.

This clonotype was counted once. The CDR3 carries no conserved terminal phenylalanine or tryptophan, so it likely arises from a read error. The DNA is left out, because the CDR3 cannot be placed on it with certainty; the CDR3 is given as TCRdb lists it. The J gene is TRBJ1-6, the V gene TRBV20-1. Germline values: CDR1 DFQATT, CDR2 SNEGSKA (reference sequence). The CDR3 is 10 amino acids long, termini counted. This chain's CDR3 is CSARDREVYA.

By share, this clonotype ranks as medium-sized. The V and J genes are TRBV7-9 and TRBJ2-5; D unclear. The V gene's germline CDR1 is SEHNR and CDR2 FQNEAQ (reference sequence). This CDR3 comprises 15 residues. V was shortened by 0 bases and J by 3 bases, with 11 bases between the two germline ends. The CDR3 nucleotides are TGTGCCAGCAGCTTAGCGGTCCGGACGGAAGAGACCCAGTACTTC. It encodes CASSLAVRTEETQYF.

V usage is TRBV7-9 and J usage is TRBJ1-2; 8 bases fit TRBD1. The CDR3 is 14 residues long. Trimming cost V 5 bases and J 12 bases; bases outside gene matches: 14. The V gene's germline CDR1 is SEHNR and CDR2 FQNEAQ (reference sequence). The CDR3 region has the DNA TGTGCCAGCAGCGGCCTGACAGGGGTCTCTGGAAACACCTTC. It translates to CASSGLTGVSGNTF.